Shown below are 25 T cell receptor beta chains from a single sample sequenced in a study of cytotoxic CD8 clonotypes in ibrutinib-treated CLL. Libraries were prepared by immunoSEQ multiplex PCR; TCRdb keeps only in-frame clonotypes and omits some of them. The sample holds roughly 220,000 clones; 70% are singletons and the top ten take roughly 6.4%. Sample: PBMCs, taken after 12 months of ibrutinib treatment. Receptors originate from a human donor with chronic lymphocytic leukemia.

This chain links TRBV4-2 with TRBJ2-3; 8 bases map to TRBD2. V dropped 5 bases and J dropped 1; count of bases not matched to a gene: 17. This CDR3 comprises 19 residues. CDR1 and CDR2 from the germline V gene are LGHNA and YNFKEQ. Written as DNA, the CDR3 is TGTGCCAGCAGCTCCAAGGGGTCCACTAGCGGTCGGGGCACAGATACGCAGTATTTT. Its protein product is CASSSKGSTSGRGTDTQYF.

The table lists this clone with a few counts. The chain links TRBV7-9 to TRBJ2-7; the match to TRBD2 covers 14 bases. The CDR3 runs to 16 residues. V trimming: 4 bases; J trimming: 2 bases; junction bases outside the gene matches: 4. CDR1 is SEHNR, CDR2 FQNEAQ, per germline (reference sequence). CDR3 DNA: TGTGCCAGCAGCTCGGCGGGACTAGCGGGAGCCTACGAGCAGTACTTC. This codes for CASSSAGLAGAYEQYF.

This clone was seen at least ten times. The J gene is TRBJ2-1, the V gene TRBV11-3, with D perhaps given as TRBD1 or TRBD2 (6 bases each). Looked up from germline, CDR1 is SGHNT and CDR2 is YENEEA. V gave up 1 base and J gave up 9 bases, with 10 bases separating them. This CDR3 has 13 residues. CDR3 nucleotide sequence: TGTGCCAGCAGCTTAGTGGGGGGCGGTGAGCAGTTCTTC. Residues: CASSLVGGGEQFF.

V gene TRBV6-1 combines with J gene TRBJ1-1; weak D call: TRBD1 (5 bases). V lost 0 bases and J 11 bases, leaving 22 bases between the germline ends. Germline CDR1 is MNHNS and CDR2 is SASEGT. This CDR3 is 16 amino acids long. Here the CDR3 reads CASSEAHRRSIKGAFF. CDR3 DNA sequence: TGTGCCAGCAGTGAAGCGCACCGCAGATCAATTAAGGGGGCTTTCTTT.

The chain couples TRBV9 to TRBJ2-5; D is uncertain. The CDR3 loop spans 15 amino acids. Trimming removed 4 bases at V and 0 bases at J, with 13 bases between. From germline, CDR1 is SGDLS and CDR2 YYNGEE. The CDR3 here is CASSSRPIDQETQYF. CDR3 nucleotide sequence: TGTGCCAGCAGCTCACGTCCGATAGACCAAGAGACCCAGTACTTC.

This clone was counted a few times. This chain connects TRBV6-1 to TRBJ1-2, with TRBD1 matching 7 bases. V lost 4 bases, J lost 5 bases, and 7 bases stayed unmatched. CDR1 is MNHNS and CDR2 is SASEGT in the germline V gene. There are 14 residues in the CDR3. The CDR3, as DNA: TGTGCCAGCAGTGCCCAGGGACAGATTTATGGCTACACCTTC. This sequence encodes CASSAQGQIYGYTF.

In its sample, this clone was seen a few times. This sequence joins TRBV2 and TRBJ1-1; D is undetermined. CDR1 SNHLY and CDR2 FYNNEI come from the germline V gene. This CDR3 contains 12 residues. V was cut by 7 bases and J by 8 bases, with 14 bases left in between. The CDR3 DNA follows: TGTGCCAGCACTCTACAACTTAGGGAAGCTTTCTTT. Protein: CASTLQLREAFF. The entire variable domain, with the rest obtained from reference TRBV2 and TRBJ1-1, is as follows: EPEVTQTPSHQVTQMGQEVILRCVPISNHLYFYWYRQILGQKVEFLVSFYNNEISEKSEIFDDQFSVERPDGSNFTLKIRSTKLEDSAMYFCASTLQLREAFFGQGTRLTVV.

The table lists this clone with a few counts. This chain uses TRBV30 with TRBJ1-5; D remains unclear. The CDR3 runs 15 residues. The V end was cut by 1 base, the J end by 2 bases, with 12 bases between. Germline assignment: CDR1 GTSNPN and CDR2 SVGIG (reference sequence). The CDR3 reads CAWSDILWGNQPQHF. The DNA of the CDR3 is TGTGCCTGGAGTGACATCCTATGGGGCAATCAGCCCCAGCATTTT.

A remark on this clone: A much bigger clone sits one base away, suggesting this may be a read error. The V and J genes are TRBV5-4 and TRBJ2-5; 10 positions agree with TRBD1. Trimming took 4 bases from V and 5 from J; bases not matched to a gene: 2. Germline-derived CDR1 and CDR2 are SGHNT and YYREEE (reference sequence). The length of the CDR3 is 13 residues. This CDR3 reads CASSRDRGETQYF. CDR3 nucleotide sequence: TGTGCCAGCAGCAGGGACAGGGGTGAGACCCAGTACTTC.

The chain links TRBV7-3 to TRBJ2-2; TRBD1 matches at 7 bases. This CDR3 comprises 17 residues. The ends lost 2 bases at V and 1 base at J; junction bases unmatched: 7. Germline V gives CDR1 SGHTA, CDR2 FQGTGA. The chain's CDR3 is CASSLFGTEKNTGELFF. CDR3 in DNA: TGTGCCAGCAGCTTATTTGGGACAGAAAAGAACACCGGGGAGCTGTTTTTT.

The J gene is TRBJ1-4, the V gene TRBV7-2; D gene unclear. CDR1 SGHTA and CDR2 FQGNSA come from the germline V gene. Trimming pared 3 bases from V and 6 bases from J, leaving 11 bases between. CDR3 length: 14 amino acids. DNA of the CDR3: TGTGCCAGCAGCTTTAGGTCGGACGATGAAAAACTGTTTTTT. Translation gives CASSFRSDDEKLFF.

V usage is TRBV28 and J usage is TRBJ1-1; D unclear. Trimming took off 11 bases at V and 10 bases at J, with 20 bases between the two ends. The germline V gene encodes CDR1 MDHEN and CDR2 SYDVKM. This CDR3 is 12 amino acids long. Here the CDR3 DNA reads TGTGCCTCCACGGGTAGCCCATCTGTAGCTTTCTTT. This gives the protein CASTGSPSVAFF.

This clone was seen just once. The chain is built from TRBV27 and TRBJ2-1, with D perhaps TRBD1 or TRBD2 (5 bases each). V gave up 7 bases and J gave up 7 bases, with 17 bases separating them. The CDR3 consists of 14 residues. Germline loops: CDR1 MNHEY, CDR2 SMNVEV (reference sequence). DNA of the CDR3: TGTGCCAGCATGGATTACGGGACCCCTAATGAGCAGTTCTTC. Translating gives CASMDYGTPNEQFF.

The V and J genes are TRBV11-2 and TRBJ1-1; D is unresolved. Germline V gives CDR1 SGHAT, CDR2 FQNNGV. The CDR3 totals 14 residues. Trimming removed 1 base from V and 1 base from J, with 7 bases in between. The CDR3 coding sequence is TGTGCCAGCAGCTTAGGGCACACGAACACTGAAGCTTTCTTT. Translated: CASSLGHTNTEAFF.

The V call is TRBV7-9, the J call TRBJ1-2; the match to TRBD1 covers 7 bases. Germline V gene lookup returns CDR1 SEHNR and CDR2 FQNEAQ (reference sequence). Unmatched junction bases numbered 1, after V lost 3 bases and J lost 3 bases. The CDR3 runs to 13 residues. CDR3 amino acids: CASSFGTDYGYTF. CDR3 nucleotide sequence: TGTGCCAGCAGCTTCGGGACAGACTATGGCTACACCTTC.

V is TRBV7-2 and J is TRBJ2-7, with D tentatively TRBD1 or TRBD2 (5 bases each). V gave up 3 bases and J gave up 0 bases, with 9 bases separating them. The CDR3 has 14 residues. Germline V lookup: CDR1 SGHTA, CDR2 FQGNSA. CDR3 DNA: TGTGCCAGCAGCTTTGGGACCCCCTCCTACGAGCAGTACTTC. Its protein is CASSFGTPSYEQYF. Combining the CDR3 with reference TRBV7-2 and TRBJ2-7 gives the whole variable domain GAGVSQSPSNKVTEKGKDVELRCDPISGHTALYWYRQSLGQGLEFLIYFQGNSAPDKSGLPSDRFSAERTGGSVSTLTIQRTQQEDSAVYLCASSFGTPSYEQYFGPGTRLTVT.

V is TRBV7-9 and J is TRBJ2-7; TRBD2 aligns across 11 bases. After removal of 6 bases from V and 5 bases from J, the junction contained 21 bases not matched to a gene. This CDR3 contains 19 residues. CDR1 and CDR2 (germline): SEHNR, FQNEAQ (reference sequence). The DNA of the CDR3 is TGTGCCAGCAGAAGCCGACAGGGGCAAGATACTAGCGGGAGCCACGAGCAGTACTTC. It translates to CASRSRQGQDTSGSHEQYF.

The genes are TRBV11-3 and TRBJ2-7; D is undetermined. This CDR3 region has 13 residues. V dropped 3 bases and J dropped 4 bases, with 10 bases sitting between them. CDR1 and CDR2 (germline): SGHNT, YENEEA. The CDR3 spells CASSFGEEYEQYF. The CDR3 DNA follows: TGTGCCAGCAGCTTTGGAGAGGAGTACGAGCAGTACTTC.

CDR3 sequence: CASSVGYRGEEQYF. The CDR3 DNA is TGTGCCAGCAGCGTAGGGTACAGGGGCGAGGAGCAGTACTTC. The V gene is TRBV9, the J gene TRBJ2-7; 7 bases map to TRBD1. The junction had 7 bases not matched to a gene; V was cut back by 0 bases and J by 7 bases. This CDR3 has 14 residues. The germline V gene has CDR1 SGDLS and CDR2 YYNGEE.

This chain's CDR3 is CAISGVPGPANEQYF. The CDR3 nucleotides read TGTGCCATCAGTGGGGTCCCGGGACCGGCAAACGAGCAGTACTTC. This rearrangement joins TRBV10-3 to TRBJ2-7; D may match TRBD1 or TRBD2 (5 bases each). The CDR3 runs 15 residues. In germline, CDR1 is ENHRY, CDR2 SYGVKD. V lost 4 bases and J 5 bases, leaving 18 bases between the germline ends.

The V call is TRBV27, the J call TRBJ1-3; TRBD1 is a possible D gene (5 bases). The length of the CDR3 is 14 residues. In germline, CDR1 is MNHEY, CDR2 SMNVEV (reference sequence). Trimming took off 6 bases at V and 0 bases at J, with 9 bases between the two ends. CDR3 in DNA: TGTGCCAGCAGCGGGGCAGGCTCTGGAAACACCATATATTTT. It encodes CASSGAGSGNTIYF.

This clone was observed a few times. Other DNA sequences in the sample encode the same CDR3. The J gene is TRBJ1-1, the V gene TRBV28; no reliable D call. The CDR3 sequence is 11 residues long. Germline-derived CDR1 and CDR2 are MDHEN and SYDVKM. CDR3 DNA: TGTGCATCTCGGTTACGAACTGAAGCTTTCTTT. Protein: CASRLRTEAFF. The whole variable domain, remainder taken from reference TRBV28 and TRBJ1-1, is DVKVTQSSRYLVKRTGEKVFLECVQDMDHENMFWYRQDPGLGLRLIYFSYDVKMKEKGDIPEGYSVSREKKERFSLILESASTNQTSMYLCASRLRTEAFFGQGTRLTVV.

The chain carries TRBV12-5 and TRBJ2-2, with TRBD2 matching over 8 bases. V was pared by 1 base and J by 0 bases, with 4 bases of the junction left unmatched. CDR1 LGHNT and CDR2 FRNRAP come from the germline V gene. There are 17 residues in the CDR3. The CDR3: CASGLASSGPNTGELFF. CDR3 DNA sequence: TGTGCTAGTGGTTTGGCGTCTAGCGGGCCGAACACCGGGGAGCTGTTTTTT.

The chain combines TRBV7-9 with TRBJ2-7; D remains unclear. V was clipped by 1 base and J by 12 bases, with 13 bases between them. Looked up from germline, CDR1 is SEHNR and CDR2 is FQNEAQ (reference sequence). The CDR3 has 12 amino acids. The CDR3 is CASSLDQGSWYF. CDR3 coding DNA: TGTGCCAGCAGCTTAGATCAAGGGTCGTGGTACTTC.

The gene calls are TRBV6-5 and TRBJ1-1; D is uncertain. CDR3 size: 14 residues. Trimming removed 8 bases at V and 0 bases at J, with 13 bases between. The germline V gene has CDR1 MNHEY and CDR2 SVGAGI. The CDR3 sequence: CASASGPVNTEAFF. The CDR3 DNA follows: TGTGCCAGCGCGAGCGGACCCGTGAACACTGAAGCTTTCTTT.